This T cell receptor beta chain was found in a study of control samples from healthy donors and cancer patients. Libraries were prepared by immunoSEQ multiplex PCR; TCRdb keeps only in-frame clonotypes and omits some of them. The data show about 90,000 clones, 90% seen once. Material for sequencing was blood. This TCR was recovered from a woman under 30 in good health.

The DNA of the CDR3 is TGTGCCAGCAGCCGGAGGAACACTGAAGCTTTCTTT. Translated: CASSRRNTEAFF. V is TRBV3-1 (or the pseudogene TRBV3-2) and J is TRBJ1-1; D gene uncertain. V was trimmed by 4 bases and J by 1 base, leaving 4 bases between them. The germline CDR1 and CDR2 sequences are LGHDT and YNNKEL (reference sequence). The CDR3 contains 12 residues.